Listed below are T cell receptor beta chains from one sample, sequenced in a study of shared clonotypes between healthy human individuals. Using immunoSEQ multiplex PCR, the repertoire was profiled, and TCRdb retains in-frame clones only, with some absent. The repertoire consists of approximately 2,000,000 clones, with approximately 90% occurring once and the leading ten covering 0.37%. Sequenced material: naive CD4+ T cells from PBMCs. These receptors were obtained from a man in his late teens or twenties in good health. Some clones in this sample may be carry-over from other donors' samples. Each CDR3 is given with its conserved first and last residue. The order of the fields is V gene, J gene, D gene, clone size, CDR3 protein, CDR3 DNA. A D gene is named only where the DNA matches it firmly. The listing skips clone size in some rows; elsewhere it reads once, few, many or a size class.

TRBV28	TRBJ2-4	TRBD1	NA	CASPPHLTEQGAKNIQYF	TGTGCCAGCCCACCTCACCTGACTGAACAGGGGGCCAAAAACATTCAGTACTTC
TRBV5-1	TRBJ2-1	NA	NA	CASSLMGQSYNEQFF	TGCGCCAGCAGCTTGATGGGTCAATCCTACAATGAGCAGTTCTTC
TRBV9	TRBJ2-7	NA	NA	CASSVAISGPYEQYF	TGTGCCAGCAGCGTAGCTATTAGCGGCCCCTACGAGCAGTACTTC
TRBV2	TRBJ2-3	TRBD2	NA	CASSIAGWDTQYF	TGTGCCAGCAGTATAGCGGGATGGGATACGCAGTATTTT
TRBV7-6	TRBJ2-2	NA	NA	CASSPSSVRVLTGELFF	TGTGCCAGCAGCCCTTCCTCGGTGCGGGTCCTCACCGGGGAGCTGTTTTTT
TRBV6-5	TRBJ1-2	TRBD1	NA	CASNILGGGAGYTF	TGTGCCAGCAACATTCTAGGAGGGGGCGCGGGCTACACCTTC
TRBV5-1	TRBJ2-7	NA	NA	CASSLATAAGPNYEQYF	TGCGCCAGCAGCTTGGCCACCGCGGCTGGGCCAAACTACGAGCAGTACTTC
TRBV5-1	TRBJ2-7	NA	NA	CASSLPGGTAGEQYF	TGCGCCAGCAGCTTACCCGGGGGGACAGCGGGAGAGCAGTACTTC
TRBV5-1	TRBJ2-5	TRBD1	NA	CASSRRQGARETQYF	TGCGCCAGCAGCCGGAGACAGGGGGCGCGGGAGACCCAGTACTTC
TRBV5-4	TRBJ2-7	NA	few	CASSLVGREQYF	TGTGCCAGCAGCTTGGTGGGGCGCGAGCAGTACTTC
TRBV20-1	TRBJ2-7	NA	NA	CSARASYEQYF	TGCAGTGCTAGAGCGAGTTACGAGCAGTACTTC
TRBV11-3	TRBJ2-2	TRBD2	once	CASSRTWGSGTPGELFF	TGTGCCAGCAGCCGGACGTGGGGCAGCGGGACCCCCGGGGAGCTGTTTTTT
TRBV28	TRBJ1-1	NA	NA	CASRTRQVLYTEAFF	TGTGCCAGCAGGACACGACAGGTTTTGTACACTGAAGCTTTCTTT
TRBV5-6	TRBJ2-5	NA	NA	CASSLFRQAPYQETQYF	TGTGCCAGCAGCTTGTTCCGACAGGCGCCCTACCAAGAGACCCAGTACTTC
TRBV6-1	TRBJ1-2	NA	NA	CASSDRRDGGNYGYTF	TGTGCCAGCAGTGATCGTAGGGACGGGGGTAACTATGGCTACACCTTC
TRBV19	TRBJ1-1	NA	NA	CASSIVRGTEAFF	TGTGCCAGTAGTATCGTCAGGGGCACTGAAGCTTTCTTT
TRBV14	TRBJ1-1	NA	NA	CASSLGQGEAFF	TGTGCCAGCAGCCTCGGGCAGGGGGAAGCTTTCTTT
TRBV11-2	TRBJ1-2	TRBD1	NA	CASSLDGGQAAYGYTF	TGTGCCAGCAGCTTAGATGGGGGACAGGCAGCTTATGGCTACACCTTC
TRBV6-5	TRBJ2-5	NA	NA	CASSFGALLETQYF	TGTGCCAGCAGCTTCGGGGCACTGTTAGAGACCCAGTACTTC
TRBV7-2	TRBJ2-2	NA	NA	CASSSVGKTELFF	TGTGCCAGCAGCTCAGTTGGGAAAACGGAGCTGTTTTTT
TRBV9	TRBJ1-5	NA	NA	CASSAGSNQPQHF	TGTGCCAGCAGCGCGGGTAGCAATCAGCCCCAGCATTTT
TRBV4-2	TRBJ2-3	TRBD2	NA	CASSQDQREDHTDTQYF	TGTGCCAGCAGCCAAGATCAGCGGGAGGACCACACAGATACGCAGTATTTT
TRBV16	TRBJ2-1	NA	NA	CASSQQPGQVYNEQFF	TGTGCCAGCAGCCAACAGCCGGGGCAGGTCTACAATGAGCAGTTCTTC
TRBV28	TRBJ1-2	NA	NA	CASRVMEGYTF	TGTGCCAGCAGGGTAATGGAGGGCTACACCTTC
TRBV10-3	TRBJ2-3	NA	NA	CAISDSLGGAMGTDTQYF	TGTGCCATCAGTGATTCCTTAGGCGGGGCTATGGGCACAGATACGCAGTATTTT
TRBV11-3	TRBJ2-2	NA	NA	CASSLEPFLGPSGTGELFF	TGTGCCAGCAGCTTAGAGCCCTTTCTAGGCCCCTCGGGGACCGGGGAGCTGTTTTTT
TRBV6-1	TRBJ1-2	NA	NA	CASSEVAGYGYTF	TGTGCCAGCAGTGAAGTGGCAGGCTATGGCTACACCTTC
TRBV28	TRBJ1-1	TRBD1	NA	CASSLRTGHTEAFF	TGTGCCAGCAGCCTACGGACAGGGCACACTGAAGCTTTCTTT
TRBV28	TRBJ1-1	NA	NA	CASSMAPVAFF	TGTGCCAGCTCTATGGCCCCTGTAGCTTTCTTT
TRBV28	TRBJ2-2	NA	NA	CASRSGKGDTGELFF	TGTGCCAGCAGGTCCGGAAAGGGGGACACCGGGGAGCTGTTTTTT
TRBV5-1	TRBJ2-2	NA	NA	CASSLDGIPGELFF	TGCGCCAGCAGCTTGGACGGGATTCCCGGGGAGCTGTTTTTT
TRBV2	TRBJ2-2	NA	NA	CASSFTWGDGELFF	TGTGCCAGCAGTTTCACATGGGGAGACGGGGAGCTGTTTTTT
TRBV15	TRBJ2-1	TRBD2	NA	CATSRDGREGQFF	TGTGCCACCAGCAGAGACGGAAGGGAGGGGCAGTTCTTC
TRBV4-1	TRBJ2-3	NA	NA	CASSQDRGRDTQYF	TGCGCCAGCAGCCAAGACAGGGGCAGAGATACGCAGTATTTT
TRBV5-8	TRBJ2-1	TRBD1	once	CASSIRTGGYYNEQFF	TGTGCCAGCAGCATAAGGACAGGGGGCTACTACAATGAGCAGTTCTTC
TRBV5-6	TRBJ1-5	NA	NA	CASSSTKYNQPQHF	TGTGCCAGCAGCTCGACCAAGTACAATCAGCCCCAGCATTTT
TRBV9	TRBJ2-7	NA	NA	CATINLGGRAYEQYF	TGTGCCACCATCAACCTGGGTGGGAGAGCCTACGAGCAGTACTTC
TRBV6-6	TRBJ1-1	NA	NA	CASSRQSSAEAFF	TGTGCCAGCAGTAGACAGTCATCCGCTGAAGCTTTCTTT
TRBV5-6	TRBJ1-2	NA	NA	CASSEYRAEVRGYTF	TGTGCCAGCAGCGAGTACAGGGCCGAGGTGAGGGGCTACACCTTC
TRBV7-9	TRBJ2-2	TRBD2	once	CATRLPGLQFPGELFF	TGTGCCACCCGACTGCCGGGACTACAGTTTCCCGGGGAGCTGTTTTTT
TRBV7-2	TRBJ1-5	NA	NA	CASSLEQANQPQHF	TGTGCCAGCAGCTTAGAACAGGCCAATCAGCCCCAGCATTTT
TRBV19	TRBJ1-1	TRBD1	NA	CASTHRTGTGVAEAFF	TGTGCCAGTACCCACCGGACCGGGACAGGGGTGGCTGAAGCTTTCTTT
TRBV25-1	TRBJ2-1	TRBD2	NA	CASNETSGGVDNEQFF	TGTGCCAGCAATGAGACTAGCGGAGGGGTCGACAATGAGCAGTTCTTC
TRBV19	TRBJ2-3	NA	NA	CASSPGAGAFYDTDTQYF	TGTGCCAGTAGCCCTGGGGCGGGGGCCTTTTATGACACAGATACGCAGTATTTT
TRBV6-4	TRBJ2-2	NA	NA	CASSYKSSSAGELFF	TGTGCCAGCAGTTACAAGTCCTCGAGCGCCGGGGAGCTGTTTTTT
TRBV5-5	TRBJ2-7	TRBD2	once	CASSLTPSGSVHEQYF	TGTGCCAGCAGCTTGACGCCTAGCGGGAGCGTCCACGAGCAGTACTTC
TRBV30	TRBJ1-5	NA	few	CAWSVGYSNQPQHF	TGTGCCTGGAGTGTAGGCTATAGCAATCAGCCCCAGCATTTT
TRBV9	TRBJ2-1	NA	NA	CASSVSWLNEQFF	TGTGCCAGCAGCGTATCCTGGCTCAATGAGCAGTTCTTC
TRBV7-3	TRBJ2-1	NA	NA	CASSLTAELAYNEQFF	TGTGCCAGCAGCTTAACCGCCGAACTAGCCTACAATGAGCAGTTCTTC
TRBV5-1	TRBJ1-1	NA	NA	CASSPPGIVNTEAFF	TGCGCCAGCAGCCCACCAGGGATCGTGAACACTGAAGCTTTCTTT
TRBV30	TRBJ2-1	NA	NA	CAWSGDYEQFF	TGTGCCTGGAGCGGGGATTATGAGCAGTTCTTC
TRBV13	TRBJ1-3	NA	NA	CASSSRTDGSGNTIYF	TGTGCCAGCAGCTCAAGGACGGACGGATCTGGAAACACCATATATTTT
TRBV10-3	TRBJ1-5	NA	NA	CAISDRMGSRNPQHF	TGTGCCATCAGTGATAGGATGGGGTCCCGGAATCCCCAGCATTTT
TRBV5-1	TRBJ1-1	NA	once	CASSLLFGVGTEAFF	TGCGCCAGCAGCTTGCTCTTTGGGGTCGGCACTGAAGCTTTCTTT
TRBV11-2	TRBJ2-1	TRBD2	NA	CASSPTPRTSGNYNEQFF	TGTGCCAGCAGCCCCACCCCTAGGACTAGCGGAAACTACAATGAGCAGTTCTTC
TRBV19	TRBJ2-7	NA	NA	CARIHHSGDEQYF	TGTGCCAGAATTCATCACTCAGGGGACGAGCAGTACTTC
TRBV5-5	TRBJ2-5	TRBD2	NA	CASSLELRASGIPETQYF	TGTGCCAGCAGCTTGGAGTTACGCGCTAGCGGGATTCCAGAGACCCAGTACTTC